This TCR beta chain was captured in a study of radiation and T cells in renal cell carcinoma. Overall study findings and caveats: Baseline intratumoral clonotype presence is unknown without pretreatment biopsies.

Time point here: blood 4 weeks post-SBRT, at nephrectomy. Treatment meaning: 15 Gy SBRT to primary tumor, nephrectomy 4 weeks later. As for this clone: Its antigen is not identified.

Sequencing was performed with immunoSEQ multiplex PCR; in TCRdb, only in-frame clones are kept and a portion is missing. The sample lists around 170,000 clones; about 85% were seen once. The sample was blood, taken from a patient whose treatment included radiotherapy and nephrectomy. This TCR was recovered from a woman aged 50 to 60 with renal cell carcinoma.

CDR3 sequence (DNA): TGTGCCAGCAGCCGCACCAGGGGCACTGAAGCTTTCTTT. This codes for CASSRTRGTEAFF. This sequence joins TRBV7-6 and TRBJ1-1; D might be TRBD1 (6 bases). Per germline, CDR1 SGHVS and CDR2 FNYEAQ. The CDR3 has 13 residues. The V and J ends lost 5 bases and 4 bases respectively, with 11 bases between them. The whole variable domain, remainder taken from reference TRBV7-6 and TRBJ1-1, is GAGVSQSPRYKVTKRGQDVALRCDPISGHVSLYWYRQALGQGPEFLTYFNYEAQQDKSGLPNDRFSAERPEGSISTLTIQRTEQRDSAMYRCASSRTRGTEAFFGQGTRLTVV.